This T cell receptor (beta chain) is from a study of blood T cell repertoires in COVID-19. Background on the study: Samples of COVID-19 (acute and convalescent) were obtained from the United States, Italy and Spain. In each case, the material was cDNA or gDNA derived from T cells, B-cell-depleted T cells, or PBMCs.

This clone was seen only once. Original processing notes: Amplification from reference gene primers served as the basis for estimated nucleated cell counts. Using immunoSEQ multiplex PCR, the repertoire was profiled, and TCRdb retains in-frame clones only, with some absent. V, J and clone size are those of that table, while D and trimming were read from the DNA. The data show around 180,000 clones, approximately 84% seen once. This CDR3 contains 13 residues. Trimming shortened V by 5 bases and J by 4 bases, and 11 bases separated the two germline ends. This clonotype originated in a human donor in a cohort sampled during active COVID-19. Sequenced sample: peripheral blood. The chain uses TRBV12-3 or TRBV12-4 and TRBJ2-5; maybe TRBD2 (7 bases). The CDR3, as DNA: TGTGCCAGCAGTGGGGGGGCGAGAGAGACCCAGTACTTC. This translates into CASSGGARETQYF.